The sequence of this T cell receptor (beta chain) was determined in a study of Ad26.COV2.S vaccination and SARS-CoV-2 variants. Study as a whole: Of the COV1001 trial arms, the Ad26.COV2.S arm included the donor.

Points from the study as a whole: Individuals receiving vaccine had higher spike-specific TCR breadth than placebo recipients did.

Using immunoSEQ multiplex PCR, the repertoire was profiled, and TCRdb retains in-frame clones only, with some absent. The sample includes 250,000 or so clones, 70% to 90% seen only once; the top ten take roughly 3%. Treatment meaning: roughly 19 received Ad26.COV2.S at low or high dose, single or two shots; 5 received placebo; per-sample allocation not given. Each sample was drawn 63 days after the first injection (of vaccine or placebo). The CDR3 totals 14 residues. Germline CDR1 is LNHDA and CDR2 is SQIVND (reference sequence). V lost 3 bases and J 2 bases, leaving 11 bases between the germline ends. A remark on this clone: Its target is unknown.

This sequence was found in a person between 18 and 59 years old who received the Ad26.COV2.S COVID-19 vaccine or a placebo. This chain links TRBV19 with TRBJ2-7; either TRBD1 or TRBD2 may fit D (5 bases each). The starting material was peripheral blood, obtained in a trial of Ad26.COV2.S vaccine versus placebo. CDR3 DNA: TGTGCCAGTAGTATGTATGAGGGGCCCTACGAGCAGTACTTC. Protein: CASSMYEGPYEQYF. Full variable domain (rest looked up from reference TRBV19 and TRBJ2-7): DGGITQSPKYLFRKEGQNVTLSCEQNLNHDAMYWYRQDPGQGLRLIYYSQIVNDFQKGDIAEGYSVSREKKESFPLTVTSAQKNPTAFYLCASSMYEGPYEQYFGPGTRLTVT.